This T cell receptor (beta chain) is drawn from a study of T cells in Graves' hyperthyroidism and ophthalmopathy. Authors of the study amplified TCR beta CDR3 regions from RNA transcripts. HTBI primers were the set used in a first-round RT-PCR of the TCR CDR3. Each CDR3 protein is one row after TCRdb ran MiXCR on the multiplex PCR reads. The sample includes 490,000 or so distinct CDR3 sequences, 20% of them seen just once. The CDR3 totals 17 residues. V shed 5 bases, J shed 4 bases, and the junction held 9 bases outside the gene matches. The V gene's germline CDR1 is MNHNS and CDR2 SASEGT. This chain uses TRBV6-1 with TRBJ2-7, with TRBD2 matching over 15 bases. The sample consisted of blood. This receptor was taken from a man aged 40-49 years with Graves' ophthalmopathy. The CDR3 spells CASSPRGLAGGGYEQYF. CDR3 DNA: TGTGCCAGCAGTCCCAGGGGACTAGCGGGAGGAGGGTACGAGCAGTACTTC.